The 22 T cell receptor beta chains reported below all come from one sample, sequenced in a study of cytomegalovirus exposure and HLA in healthy donors. Amplification used 60 Vbeta primers and 13 Jbeta primers. Here immunoSEQ multiplex PCR was the method, and the copy in TCRdb shows in-frame clones only, minus some. The profile shows about 140,000 clones, about 80% of them singletons. The sample was PBMCs. The receptor source for this set is a woman aged 60 to 75 in good health and CMV-seropositive.

This clone was seen only a few times. The chain combines TRBV7-2 with TRBJ1-2, with D hard to call. The V gene's germline CDR1 is SGHTA and CDR2 FQGNSA. Trimming removed 5 bases at V and 4 bases at J, with 14 bases between. This CDR3 comprises 14 residues. The CDR3 protein is CASSASVGLYGYTF. For the CDR3, the DNA is TGTGCCAGCAGCGCCTCTGTGGGCCTCTATGGCTACACCTTC.

The rearrangement joins TRBV5-1 to TRBJ2-1; D is possibly TRBD2 (6 bases). The CDR3 length is 13 residues. Germline V gene sequence: CDR1 SGHRS, CDR2 YFSETQ. V dropped 7 bases and J dropped 6 bases, with 14 bases sitting between them. This CDR3 reads CASGDGGLNEQFF. In DNA, the CDR3 is TGCGCCAGCGGAGATGGGGGACTCAATGAGCAGTTCTTC.

The genes are TRBV9 and TRBJ2-2; tentative D call: TRBD1 (6 bases). The germline CDR1 and CDR2 sequences are SGDLS and YYNGEE. The V gene lost 5 bases and the J gene lost 1 base, with 9 bases spanning the gap. CDR3 length: 14 residues. The CDR3 bases are TGTGCCAGCAGAGGGACACTGAACACCGGGGAGCTGTTTTTT. Amino acids: CASRGTLNTGELFF.

The V call is TRBV6-1, the J call TRBJ2-5; D gene uncertain. The J call is uncertain, as TRBJ2-7 better fits the DNA end. Germline lookup yields CDR1 MNHNS and CDR2 SASEGT. CDR3 length: 11 amino acids. CDR3 amino acids: CASSPRGEQYF. The DNA for the CDR3 is TGTGCCAGCAGTCCCAGAGGCGAGCAGTACTTC.

V and J are TRBV30 and TRBJ1-1; D is unclear. Trimming cost V 7 bases and J 5 bases, with 17 bases left between them. Germline V CDR1 and CDR2: GTSNPN, SVGIG (reference sequence). The CDR3 has 13 amino acids. CDR3 residues: CASQEVGWTEAFF. The CDR3 DNA follows: TGTGCCTCCCAGGAGGTGGGCTGGACTGAAGCTTTCTTT.

The chain couples TRBV19 to TRBJ2-1; tentatively, D is TRBD1 (7 bases). The ends were cut back, 1 base at V and 8 bases at J, with 18 bases in the middle. Germline CDR1 reads LNHDA; CDR2 reads SQIVND (reference sequence). This CDR3 contains 16 residues. The CDR3 DNA reads as TGTGCCAGTAGTATAGCCGGAGGGGGCTCGATGGATGAGCAGTTCTTC. Translation gives CASSIAGGGSMDEQFF.

The gene calls are TRBV10-3 and TRBJ2-5; TRBD2 matches at 8 bases. This CDR3 is built from 16 residues. Unmatched junction bases numbered 10, after V lost 2 bases and J lost 5 bases. CDR1 and CDR2 from the germline V gene are ENHRY and SYGVKD. The CDR3 protein is CAISEGGRSLSETQYF. The CDR3 DNA is TGTGCCATCAGTGAGGGCGGGAGGTCATTAAGTGAGACCCAGTACTTC.

This chain uses TRBV4-2 with TRBJ2-7, with 11 bases that match TRBD2. This CDR3 has 16 amino acids. Germline CDR1 is LGHNA and CDR2 is YNFKEQ. The J segment lost 2 bases and the V segment lost 0 bases, leaving 3 bases of the junction unmatched. The CDR3, as DNA: TGTGCCAGCAGCCAAGACGGGACTAGCGGTACCTACGAGCAGTACTTC. It codes for CASSQDGTSGTYEQYF.

The rearrangement joins TRBV27 to TRBJ2-1; 8 positions agree with TRBD2. There are 14 residues in the CDR3. Germline V gene data show CDR1 as MNHEY and CDR2 as SMNVEV (reference sequence). J was trimmed by 5 bases and V by 5 bases; bases with no gene match: 5. CDR3 in amino acids: CASSPLAGHNEQFF. The DNA of the CDR3 is TGTGCCAGCAGTCCGTTAGCGGGACACAATGAGCAGTTCTTC.

This chain links TRBV6-5 with TRBJ1-1; perhaps TRBD1 as D (6 bases). In germline, CDR1 is MNHEY, CDR2 SVGAGI. The CDR3 runs 16 residues. Trimming removed 0 bases at V and 0 bases at J, with 11 bases between. The CDR3 DNA reads TGTGCCAGCAGTTACTCCCCCGGGGACATGAACACTGAAGCTTTCTTT. Amino acid sequence: CASSYSPGDMNTEAFF.

V and J are TRBV11-2 and TRBJ1-1; 7 bases match TRBD1. The CDR3 contains 14 residues. Germline V lookup: CDR1 SGHAT, CDR2 FQNNGV. The junction had 3 bases not matched to a gene; V was cut back by 1 base and J by 4 bases. The CDR3 bases are TGTGCCAGCAGCTTAGGACAGGGAGGCACTGAAGCTTTCTTT. Translation: CASSLGQGGTEAFF.

The V and J genes are TRBV6-1 and TRBJ2-2; TRBD1 might be the D (5 bases). This CDR3 is 15 amino acids long. Germline V gene data show CDR1 as MNHNS and CDR2 as SASEGT. V lost 1 base and J lost 5, with 11 bases in between. DNA for the CDR3: TGTGCCAGCAGTGAAGTAGGGGATACGACCGGGGAGCTGTTTTTT. Translation gives CASSEVGDTTGELFF.

The gene calls are TRBV6-1 and TRBJ2-3, with 7 bases lining up with TRBD2. The CDR3 runs to 14 residues. Per germline, CDR1 MNHNS and CDR2 SASEGT. With V trimmed by 6 bases and J by 3 bases, 6 bases remained unmatched. CDR3 coding DNA: TGTGCCAGCAGCTGGGGGGGGAATACAGATACGCAGTATTTT. As protein: CASSWGGNTDTQYF.

The J gene is TRBJ2-5, the V gene TRBV5-1, with D perhaps TRBD2 (5 bases). Per the germline V gene, CDR1 is SGHRS and CDR2 is YFSETQ. The CDR3 runs 14 residues. Trimming took off 3 bases at V and 1 base at J, with 10 bases between the two ends. CDR3 sequence reads: CASSYGRGQETQYF. CDR3 coding DNA: TGCGCCAGCAGCTATGGACGGGGCCAAGAGACCCAGTACTTC.

Points on this clone: A junction boundary mismatches the germline segment, possibly from a read error. The V gene is TRBV7-9, the J gene TRBJ2-7; a possible D gene is TRBD2 (6 bases). The CDR3 is 14 residues long. Germline lookup yields CDR1 SEHNR and CDR2 FQNEAQ (reference sequence). CDR3 nucleotides: TGTGCCAGCAGCGACCGGGAGCCCCGCTACGAGCAGCACTTC. Amino acid sequence: CASSDREPRYEQHF. Full variable domain (rest looked up from reference TRBV7-9 and TRBJ2-7): DTGVSQNPRHKITKRGQNVTFRCDPISEHNRLYWYRQTLGQGPEFLTYFQNEAQLEKSRLLSDRFSAERPKGSFSTLEIQRTEQGDSAMYLCASSDREPRYEQHFGPGTRLTVT.

This chain joins TRBV2 and TRBJ1-4; D may be TRBD1 (5 bases). V lost 6 bases, J lost 0 bases, and 8 bases lay in between. CDR1 SNHLY and CDR2 FYNNEI come from the germline V gene. This CDR3 has 14 residues. CDR3 in amino acids: CASRPGSTNEKLFF. The CDR3 DNA reads as TGTGCCAGCAGGCCAGGGTCAACTAATGAAAAACTGTTTTTT.

The chain has TRBV6-5 and TRBJ2-1, with 10 nucleotides matching TRBD2. Trimming removed 9 bases from V and 5 bases from J; junction bases left unmatched: 7. CDR3 length: 14 residues. Germline V gives CDR1 MNHEY, CDR2 SVGAGI. Written as DNA, the CDR3 is TGTGCCAGATTAGCGGGAGGTAACAACAATGAGCAGTTCTTC. It codes for CARLAGGNNNEQFF.

The rearrangement links TRBV28 to TRBJ2-1; 8 bases map to TRBD1. The germline CDR1 and CDR2 sequences are MDHEN and SYDVKM. The CDR3 has 11 amino acids. V lost 7 bases and J lost 9; bases outside the gene matches: 2. This chain's CDR3 is CASNRGFEQFF. CDR3 nucleotide sequence: TGTGCCAGCAACAGGGGGTTTGAGCAGTTCTTC.

The rearrangement uses TRBV28 and TRBJ1-4; 8 bases match TRBD1. The CDR3 is 12 amino acids. The J segment lost 8 bases and the V segment lost 6 bases, leaving 2 bases of the junction unmatched. CDR1 is MDHEN, CDR2 SYDVKM, per germline. The CDR3 sequence is CASSGQGEKLFF. The CDR3, as DNA: TGTGCCAGCAGCGGACAGGGAGAAAAACTGTTTTTT.

J is TRBJ2-2 and V is TRBV27, with 8 positions matching TRBD1. The CDR3 spans 15 residues. Germline loops: CDR1 MNHEY, CDR2 SMNVEV (reference sequence). The V segment lost 1 base and the J segment 4 bases; nucleotides outside the gene matches: 2. CDR3: CASSLFRGLTGELFF. CDR3 sequence (DNA): TGTGCCAGCAGTTTATTCAGGGGGCTCACCGGGGAGCTGTTTTTT.

This clone was counted a single time. The rearrangement joins TRBV30 to TRBJ2-3; 7 nucleotides agree with TRBD1. CDR1 and CDR2 from the germline V gene are GTSNPN and SVGIG (reference sequence). The CDR3 is made up of 13 amino acids. Trimming took 2 bases from V and 6 from J; bases not matched to a gene: 5. Written as DNA, the CDR3 is TGTGCCTGGAGTTTTAAGGGGGCTGATACGCAGTATTTT. Its protein product is CAWSFKGADTQYF.

CDR3 loop: CASSQGSLAGGLSGELFF. CDR3 DNA: TGCGCCAGCAGCCAAGGTTCCCTAGCGGGAGGTTTATCCGGGGAGCTGTTTTTT. The chain recombines TRBV4-3 with TRBJ2-2, with 11 bases matching TRBD2. Germline lookup yields CDR1 LGHNA and CDR2 YSLEER. V dropped 1 base and J dropped 6; count of bases not matched to a gene: 10. The length of the CDR3 is 18 residues.